Listed below are T cell receptor beta chains from one sample, sequenced in a study of identical twins. TCRdb analysed the 5' RACE reads with MiXCR anew, one entry per CDR3 protein. The table includes nearly 900,000 distinct CDR3 sequences, around an eighth detected once. The same sample was also studied in work on yellow fever vaccine responses in identical twins.

The specimen sequenced was PBMCs. These receptors all stem from a woman aged 18-29 years in good health. CDR3s include the opening cysteine and the closing phenylalanine or tryptophan. D genes are given only for firm matches. Size tells how often a clone was seen (once, few, many) or the class of an expanded clone, and some rows leave it out.

TGTGCCAGCAGCCAAGTTGACAGGGGGGTTACAGATACGCAGTATTTT | CASSQVDRGVTDTQYF | TRBD1 | TRBJ2-3 | few | TRBV3-1
TGTGCCAGCAGTTTTCTTAGCGGGTACTACGAGCAGTACTTC | CASSFLSGYYEQYF | TRBD2 | TRBJ2-7 | . | TRBV28
TGTGCCAGCAGTTTCTCGCCCATGAGGGGGGACACTGAAGCTTTCTTT | CASSFSPMRGDTEAFF | . | TRBJ1-1 | . | TRBV6-5
TGTGCCAGCAGTTTTGAGGCGAGGGAGACCCAGTACTTC | CASSFEARETQYF | . | TRBJ2-5 | many | TRBV27
TGTGCCAGCAGCCCCGAGAGAGTCGGCCAGCAGTTCTTC | CASSPERVGQQFF | . | TRBJ2-1 | once | TRBV11-1
TGTGCCATTGGGACTAGCGGGGCCAAAACGTTTACCACCGGGGAGCTGTTTTTT | CAIGTSGAKTFTTGELFF | TRBD2 | TRBJ2-2 | . | TRBV10-3
TGTGCCAGCAGCTGGGGACAGGCCACGACAGATACGCAGTATTTT | CASSWGQATTDTQYF | TRBD1 | TRBJ2-3 | . | TRBV7-9
TGTGCCACCAGCAGAGTGATAGGGGGTAACCCGGAGGAAAAACTGTTTTTT | CATSRVIGGNPEEKLFF | . | TRBJ1-4 | . | TRBV15
TGTGCCAGCAGCCAGAACACCGACTATGGCTACACCTTC | CASSQNTDYGYTF | . | TRBJ1-2 | . | TRBV14
TGTGCCAGCAGCCCCATGACTCGGGACCGAGAGACCCAGTACTTC | CASSPMTRDRETQYF | . | TRBJ2-5 | . | TRBV11-3
TGCGCCAGCACAGATGTCAGGGGAGTCACGAACACCGGGGAGCTGTTTTTT | CASTDVRGVTNTGELFF | . | TRBJ2-2 | . | TRBV10-2
TGTGCCAGCAGCCACCGTTATGTGGGCACTGAAGCTTTCTTT | CASSHRYVGTEAFF | . | TRBJ1-1 | few | TRBV27
TGTGCCATCAGTGAAGGGGTTGGGGAAGAAAAACTGTTTTTT | CAISEGVGEEKLFF | . | TRBJ1-4 | . | TRBV10-3
TGTGCCAGCAGTGACTCGGGCGGGGGGACCCATTCCTCCTACAATGAGCAGTTCTTC | CASSDSGGGTHSSYNEQFF | TRBD2 | TRBJ2-1 | few | TRBV6-4
TGTGCCAGCAAACCGGACAGGGGCGTGGAGACCCAGTACTTC | CASKPDRGVETQYF | TRBD1 | TRBJ2-5 | . | TRBV2
TGTGCCACCAGCAGGGGACAGGGGTATCAGCCCCAGCATTTT | CATSRGQGYQPQHF | TRBD1 | TRBJ1-5 | few | TRBV15